A selection of T cell receptor beta chains follows, all from one sample in a study of shared clonotypes between healthy human individuals. Sequenced by immunoSEQ multiplex PCR; TCRdb stores in-frame clones only, minus some. The data hold millions of clones, with 90% to 95% observed a single time. Specimen: naive CD4+ T cells sorted from blood. Source of these receptors: a man in his late teens or twenties in good health. Each CDR3 is given with its conserved first and last residue. D genes are given only for firm matches. The size of a clone is reported for some rows only, either as once, few or many, or as a class for expanded clones.

abundance: -; d_gene: TRBD1; v_gene: TRBV6-6; j_gene: TRBJ1-2; CDR3aa: CASSYGDSADTF; CDR3nt: TGTGCCAGCAGTTATGGGGACAGCGCGGACACCTTC
abundance: once; d_gene: TRBD2; v_gene: TRBV20-1; j_gene: TRBJ2-7; CDR3aa: CSGRGSYEQYF; CDR3nt: TGCAGCGGGCGGGGGTCCTACGAGCAGTACTTC
abundance: once; d_gene: -; v_gene: TRBV7-2; j_gene: TRBJ1-5; CDR3aa: CASSLEIPQPGKPQHF; CDR3nt: TGTGCCAGCAGCCTCGAAATCCCACAACCCGGGAAGCCCCAGCATTTT
abundance: -; d_gene: -; v_gene: TRBV2; j_gene: TRBJ1-4; CDR3aa: CASRQGGRENEKLFF; CDR3nt: TGTGCCAGCAGACAAGGGGGAAGGGAGAATGAAAAACTGTTTTTT
abundance: -; d_gene: -; v_gene: TRBV5-1; j_gene: TRBJ2-7; CDR3aa: CASSLIQGSYEQYF; CDR3nt: TGCGCCAGCAGCTTGATCCAGGGTTCCTACGAGCAGTACTTC
abundance: -; d_gene: TRBD1; v_gene: TRBV2; j_gene: TRBJ2-7; CDR3aa: CARGQDRAYEQYF; CDR3nt: TGTGCTCGGGGGCAGGACAGGGCCTACGAGCAGTACTTC
abundance: -; d_gene: TRBD1; v_gene: TRBV6-6; j_gene: TRBJ1-5; CDR3aa: CASSQGQATSFQHF; CDR3nt: TGTGCCAGCAGTCAGGGACAGGCCACGTCCTTTCAGCATTTT
abundance: -; d_gene: -; v_gene: TRBV28; j_gene: TRBJ2-7; CDR3aa: CASRTASYEQYF; CDR3nt: TGTGCCAGTAGGACAGCCTCCTACGAGCAGTACTTC
abundance: -; d_gene: -; v_gene: TRBV11-2; j_gene: TRBJ1-1; CDR3aa: CASSEWQGTEAFF; CDR3nt: TGTGCCAGCAGCGAATGGCAGGGCACTGAAGCTTTCTTT
abundance: -; d_gene: TRBD2; v_gene: TRBV19; j_gene: TRBJ2-5; CDR3aa: CASNPSGGARTQYF; CDR3nt: TGTGCCAGTAACCCTAGCGGGGGGGCGCGGACCCAGTACTTC
abundance: -; d_gene: -; v_gene: TRBV5-1; j_gene: TRBJ2-2; CDR3aa: CASSSYGENTGELFF; CDR3nt: TGCGCCAGCAGTTCATACGGGGAGAACACCGGGGAGCTGTTTTTT
abundance: -; d_gene: -; v_gene: TRBV30; j_gene: TRBJ2-2; CDR3aa: CAWSVLGSADTGELFF; CDR3nt: TGTGCCTGGAGTGTACTGGGTAGCGCGGACACCGGGGAGCTGTTTTTT
abundance: once; d_gene: -; v_gene: TRBV7-3; j_gene: TRBJ2-5; CDR3aa: CASSSRTKETQYF; CDR3nt: TGTGCCAGCAGCTCCCGGACTAAAGAGACCCAGTACTTC
abundance: -; d_gene: -; v_gene: TRBV6-1; j_gene: TRBJ1-5; CDR3aa: CASSELGRNQPQHF; CDR3nt: TGTGCCAGCAGTGAACTAGGCAGGAATCAGCCCCAGCATTTT
abundance: -; d_gene: TRBD2; v_gene: TRBV4-1; j_gene: TRBJ2-5; CDR3aa: CASSSTSGMVETQYF; CDR3nt: TGCGCCAGCAGCTCGACTAGCGGGATGGTAGAGACCCAGTACTTC
abundance: few; d_gene: -; v_gene: TRBV5-1; j_gene: TRBJ1-5; CDR3aa: CASSLDPGAGQPQHF; CDR3nt: TGCGCCAGCAGCTTGGATCCGGGGGCAGGGCAGCCCCAGCATTTT
abundance: -; d_gene: TRBD1; v_gene: TRBV30; j_gene: TRBJ2-2; CDR3aa: CAWNRDSGVMNTGELFF; CDR3nt: TGTGCCTGGAACCGGGACAGTGGGGTCATGAACACCGGGGAGCTGTTTTTT
abundance: -; d_gene: TRBD1; v_gene: TRBV30; j_gene: TRBJ1-2; CDR3aa: CAWSVLIGGSGYTF; CDR3nt: TGTGCCTGGAGCGTCCTGATAGGGGGCAGTGGCTACACCTTC
abundance: -; d_gene: -; v_gene: TRBV6-5; j_gene: TRBJ2-4; CDR3aa: CASSYGDHRGNIQYF; CDR3nt: TGTGCCAGCAGCTACGGGGACCACCGAGGAAACATTCAGTACTTC
abundance: -; d_gene: -; v_gene: TRBV11-3; j_gene: TRBJ2-5; CDR3aa: CASSMGTGTQYF; CDR3nt: TGTGCCAGCAGCATGGGAACAGGGACCCAGTACTTC
abundance: -; d_gene: TRBD2; v_gene: TRBV2; j_gene: TRBJ2-3; CDR3aa: CASRGTSGRTDTQYF; CDR3nt: TGTGCCAGCAGGGGGACTAGCGGGCGCACAGATACGCAGTATTTT
abundance: once; d_gene: TRBD2; v_gene: TRBV5-4; j_gene: TRBJ2-3; CDR3aa: CASSRPSGRSADTQYF; CDR3nt: TGTGCCAGCAGCCGGCCTAGCGGGAGGTCGGCAGATACGCAGTATTTT
abundance: once; d_gene: -; v_gene: TRBV7-8; j_gene: TRBJ1-3; CDR3aa: CASSNLGVSGNTIYF; CDR3nt: TGTGCCAGCAGCAACCTAGGAGTCTCTGGAAACACCATATATTTT
abundance: -; d_gene: -; v_gene: TRBV11-2; j_gene: TRBJ1-1; CDR3aa: CASSLTQSNTEAFF; CDR3nt: TGTGCCAGCAGCTTAACACAGTCGAACACTGAAGCTTTCTTT